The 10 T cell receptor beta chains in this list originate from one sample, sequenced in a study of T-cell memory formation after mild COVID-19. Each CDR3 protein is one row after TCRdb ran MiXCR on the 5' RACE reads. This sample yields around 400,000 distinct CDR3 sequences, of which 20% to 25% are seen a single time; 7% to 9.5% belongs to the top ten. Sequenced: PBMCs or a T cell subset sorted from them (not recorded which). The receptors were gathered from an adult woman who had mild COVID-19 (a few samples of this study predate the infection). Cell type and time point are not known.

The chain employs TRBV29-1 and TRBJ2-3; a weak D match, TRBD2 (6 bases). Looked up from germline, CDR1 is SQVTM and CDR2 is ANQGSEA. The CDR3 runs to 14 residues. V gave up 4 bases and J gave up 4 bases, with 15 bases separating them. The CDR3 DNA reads TGCAGCGTTGCTTTGGGGGAGGTTCCAGATACGCAGTATTTT. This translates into CSVALGEVPDTQYF.

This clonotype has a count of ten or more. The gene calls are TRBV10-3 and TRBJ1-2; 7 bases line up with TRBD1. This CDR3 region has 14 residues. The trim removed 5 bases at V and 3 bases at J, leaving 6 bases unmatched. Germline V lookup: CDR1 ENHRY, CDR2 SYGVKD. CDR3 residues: CAISQGQVDYGYTF. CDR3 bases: TGTGCCATCAGTCAAGGACAGGTGGACTATGGCTACACCTTC.

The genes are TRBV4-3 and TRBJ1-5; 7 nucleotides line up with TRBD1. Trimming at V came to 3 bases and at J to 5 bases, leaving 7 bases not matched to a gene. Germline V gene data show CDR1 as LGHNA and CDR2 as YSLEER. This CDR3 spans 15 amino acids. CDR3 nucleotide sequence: TGCGCCAGCAGCCAGGACCGGGACAGCTATCAGCCCCAGCATTTT. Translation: CASSQDRDSYQPQHF.

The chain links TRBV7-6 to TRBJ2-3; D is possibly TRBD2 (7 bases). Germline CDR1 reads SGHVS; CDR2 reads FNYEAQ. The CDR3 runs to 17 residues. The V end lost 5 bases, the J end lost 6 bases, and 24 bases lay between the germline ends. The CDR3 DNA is TGTGCCAGCAGCCAAGGCCCCCTAGCGGCGGGGGCGGATACGCAGTATTTT. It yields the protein CASSQGPLAAGADTQYF.

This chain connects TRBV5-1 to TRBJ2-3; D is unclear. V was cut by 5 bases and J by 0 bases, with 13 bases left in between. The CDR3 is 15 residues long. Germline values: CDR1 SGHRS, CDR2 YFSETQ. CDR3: CASRVGPTSTDTQYF. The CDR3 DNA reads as TGCGCCAGCAGGGTAGGGCCAACGAGCACAGATACGCAGTATTTT. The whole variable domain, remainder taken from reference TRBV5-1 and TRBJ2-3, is KAGVTQTPRYLIKTRGQQVTLSCSPISGHRSVSWYQQTPGQGLQFLFEYFSETQRNKGNFPGRFSGRQFSNSRSEMNVSTLELGDSALYLCASRVGPTSTDTQYFGPGTRLTVL.

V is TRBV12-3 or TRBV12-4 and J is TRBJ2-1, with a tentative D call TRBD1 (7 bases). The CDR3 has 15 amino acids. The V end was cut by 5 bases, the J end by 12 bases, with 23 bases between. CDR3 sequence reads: CASSPAGQRALGQFF. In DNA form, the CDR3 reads TGTGCCAGCAGTCCCGCGGGACAGAGGGCCCTCGGGCAGTTCTTC.

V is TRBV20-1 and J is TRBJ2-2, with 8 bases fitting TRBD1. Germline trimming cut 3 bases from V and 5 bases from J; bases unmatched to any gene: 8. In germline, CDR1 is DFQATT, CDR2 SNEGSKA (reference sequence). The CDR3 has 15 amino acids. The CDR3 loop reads CSARNNRGTTGELFF. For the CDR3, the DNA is TGCAGTGCTAGGAACAACAGGGGGACGACCGGGGAGCTGTTTTTT.

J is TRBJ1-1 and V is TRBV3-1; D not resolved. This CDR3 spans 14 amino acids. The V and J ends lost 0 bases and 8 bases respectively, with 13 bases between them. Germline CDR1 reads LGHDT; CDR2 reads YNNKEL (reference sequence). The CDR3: CASSQDRSREEAFF. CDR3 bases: TGTGCCAGCAGCCAAGATCGGTCCCGGGAAGAAGCTTTCTTT.

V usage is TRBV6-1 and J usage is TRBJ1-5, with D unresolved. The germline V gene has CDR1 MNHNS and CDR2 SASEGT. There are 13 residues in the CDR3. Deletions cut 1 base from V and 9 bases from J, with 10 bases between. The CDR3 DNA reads TGTGCCAGCAGTGAAGTGGCAGCCTGGCCCCAGCATTTT. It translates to CASSEVAAWPQHF.

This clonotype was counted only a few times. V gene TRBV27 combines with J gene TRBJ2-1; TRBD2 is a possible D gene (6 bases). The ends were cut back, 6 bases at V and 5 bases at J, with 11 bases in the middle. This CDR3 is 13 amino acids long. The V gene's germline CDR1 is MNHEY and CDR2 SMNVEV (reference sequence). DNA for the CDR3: TGTGCCAGCAGGGGGGGAGGACACAATGAGCAGTTCTTC. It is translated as CASRGGGHNEQFF.